Each of the 28 T cell receptor beta chains below was sequenced from the same sample in a study of blood T cell repertoires in COVID-19 (dated by TCRdb to 2019 to 2021). Receptor libraries were prepared by the immunoSEQ multiplex PCR assay. Held by TCRdb, this immuneACCESS table contains in-frame sequences only and omits some clones. Under half of the omission traces to an unresolved V gene where checked; the cause of the rest is unknown. This sample comprises fewer than 450,000 clones, about 88% of them detected only once. The top ten clonotypes cover 6% to 8% of the sample. Source material: peripheral blood. Source of these receptors: a woman aged 65 to 85 with COVID-19, enrolled during active disease.

This chain connects TRBV6-5 to TRBJ2-7; no firm D call. Germline values: CDR1 MNHEY, CDR2 SVGAGI. This CDR3 is built from 11 residues. With 5 bases removed from V and 4 bases from J, the gap between germline ends came to 6 bases. The CDR3 protein is CASSLVYEQYF. The CDR3 DNA reads as TGTGCCAGCAGTCTAGTTTACGAGCAGTACTTC.

This clone was seen once. This chain joins TRBV7-2 and TRBJ1-1, with 10 bases identical to TRBD1. Germline values: CDR1 SGHTA, CDR2 FQGNSA. V was pared by 2 bases and J by 7 bases, with 4 bases of the junction left unmatched. The CDR3 sequence is 14 residues long. The CDR3: CASSLRQGAGEAFF. In nucleotides, the CDR3 is TGTGCCAGCAGCTTAAGACAGGGGGCTGGTGAAGCTTTCTTT.

This clone was seen just once. V and J are TRBV5-4 and TRBJ2-7, with TRBD1 matching over 10 bases. Per germline, CDR1 SGHNT and CDR2 YYREEE (reference sequence). This CDR3 has 14 amino acids. J gave up 5 bases and V 0 bases, and 2 bases lay outside the gene matches. CDR3: CASSLGQGANEQYF. DNA of the CDR3: TGTGCCAGCAGCTTGGGACAGGGGGCCAACGAGCAGTACTTC.

The V and J genes are TRBV2 and TRBJ2-3; 9 bases match TRBD1. Germline values: CDR1 SNHLY, CDR2 FYNNEI. The CDR3 is 13 amino acids. The J segment lost 0 bases and the V segment lost 9 bases, leaving 1 base of the junction unmatched. The CDR3 DNA follows: TGTGCCAGACAGGGGGCTAGCACAGATACGCAGTATTTT. Protein product: CARQGASTDTQYF. The variable domain in full, completed from reference TRBV2 and TRBJ2-3, reads EPEVTQTPSHQVTQMGQEVILRCVPISNHLYFYWYRQILGQKVEFLVSFYNNEISEKSEIFDDQFSVERPDGSNFTLKIRSTKLEDSAMYFCARQGASTDTQYFGPGTRLTVL.

CDR3 nucleotides: TGCGCCTCCGGGTCCATCCCGGTCGAGACCCAGTACTTC. It translates to CASGSIPVETQYF. The chain carries TRBV5-1 and TRBJ2-5; D is uncertain. Germline CDR1 and CDR2: SGHRS and YFSETQ. Trimming removed 10 bases at V and 5 bases at J, with 18 bases between. This CDR3 is built from 13 residues.

Concerning this clone itself: The sample carries other DNA sequences with the same CDR3. The chain employs TRBV5-6 and TRBJ2-7; tentatively, D is TRBD1 (5 bases). The CDR3 has 14 residues. V was pared by 0 bases and J by 0 bases, with 7 bases between. Looked up from germline, CDR1 is SGHDT and CDR2 is YYEEEE. Written as DNA, the CDR3 is TGTGCCAGCAGCTTGGATGACAGCTCCTACGAGCAGTACTTC. Translated: CASSLDDSSYEQYF.

This chain joins TRBV24-1 and TRBJ1-2, with TRBD1 identical over 11 bases. CDR1 is KGHDR, CDR2 SFDVKD, per germline. The CDR3 runs to 15 residues. J was trimmed by 4 bases and V by 3 bases; bases with no gene match: 3. This CDR3 reads CATSDHGTGGYGYTF. CDR3 DNA sequence: TGTGCCACCAGTGATCACGGGACAGGGGGCTATGGCTACACCTTC.

This clone was detected only once. The V call is TRBV3-1 (or the pseudogene TRBV3-2), the J call TRBJ2-7; tentatively, D is TRBD2 (5 bases). The CDR3 extends over 12 amino acids. The germline V and J ends were trimmed by 7 bases and 6 bases, with 13 bases remaining between them. The germline V gene encodes CDR1 LGHDT and CDR2 YNNKEL (reference sequence). CDR3 in amino acids: CASNDRRGEQYF. CDR3 coding DNA: TGTGCCAGCAACGACCGTCGGGGCGAGCAGTACTTC.

The V call is TRBV5-1, the J call TRBJ2-4, with D possibly being TRBD1 (6 bases). The length of the CDR3 is 12 residues. V lost 2 bases, J lost 11 bases, and 11 bases lay in between. Germline CDR1 SGHRS, CDR2 YFSETQ. Written as DNA, the CDR3 is TGCGCCAGCAGCTTTAACAGGGATTTTCAGTACTTC. Residues: CASSFNRDFQYF.

V usage is TRBV29-1 and J usage is TRBJ2-2; 8 bases are shared with TRBD1. This CDR3 is built from 14 residues. J gave up 6 bases and V 3 bases, and 6 bases lay outside the gene matches. Looked up from germline, CDR1 is SQVTM and CDR2 is ANQGSEA. Written as DNA, the CDR3 is TGCAGCGTTGAGGGGACAGGCCTAGCCGGGGAGCTGTTTTTT. Its translation is CSVEGTGLAGELFF.

Only one count was recorded for this clone. This chain links TRBV2 with TRBJ2-1, with D perhaps TRBD1 (5 bases). CDR1 SNHLY and CDR2 FYNNEI come from the germline V gene. The CDR3 sequence is 14 residues long. V lost 4 bases and J 1 base, leaving 8 bases between the germline ends. CDR3 coding DNA: TGTGCCAGCAGTGCAGGGTTTTCCTACAATGAGCAGTTCTTC. Residues: CASSAGFSYNEQFF.

The rearrangement links TRBV10-3 to TRBJ1-2, with D possibly being TRBD1 (5 bases). The germline V gene has CDR1 ENHRY and CDR2 SYGVKD. V gave up 9 bases and J gave up 5 bases, with 16 bases separating them. The CDR3 is 13 amino acids. CDR3 region: CAIVQDPGYGYTF. Here the CDR3 DNA reads TGTGCCATAGTACAGGACCCTGGGTATGGCTACACCTTC.

The count of this clone is one. This sequence joins TRBV12-3 or TRBV12-4 and TRBJ1-1; tentative D call: TRBD1 (5 bases). V was clipped by 1 base and J by 10 bases, with 13 bases between them. The CDR3 is 13 amino acids. The CDR3 loop reads CASSLDRQSGAFF. The CDR3 DNA follows: TGTGCCAGCAGTTTAGATAGACAGTCTGGAGCTTTCTTT.

The chain uses TRBV6-2 or TRBV6-3 and TRBJ2-3; 10 bases line up with TRBD2. J was trimmed by 0 bases and V by 6 bases; bases with no gene match: 12. Per the germline V gene, CDR1 is MNHEY and CDR2 is SVGEGT. CDR3 length equals 18 residues. CDR3 DNA: TGTGCCAGCAGCCCGAGTGCTAGCGGGGGCCTTAGCACAGATACGCAGTATTTT. Translation: CASSPSASGGLSTDTQYF.

V is TRBV7-2 and J is TRBJ2-1, with TRBD2 matching 15 bases. CDR1 and CDR2 (germline): SGHTA, FQGNSA. Germline trimming cut 4 bases from V and 10 bases from J; bases unmatched to any gene: 8. The CDR3 sequence is 16 residues long. The CDR3 spells CASSYLPGLAGGEQFF. For the CDR3, the DNA is TGTGCCAGCAGCTACCTGCCGGGACTAGCGGGGGGCGAGCAGTTCTTC.

The chain uses TRBV19 and TRBJ2-1; 8 bases align to TRBD2. Germline V CDR1 and CDR2: LNHDA, SQIVND (reference sequence). The CDR3 is 13 amino acids. The V gene end was trimmed by 3 bases and the J gene end by 8 bases; junction bases not matched to a gene: 3. CDR3 loop: CASSISLADEQFF. The CDR3 nucleotides are TGTGCCAGTAGTATTTCACTAGCGGATGAGCAGTTCTTC.

V is TRBV2 and J is TRBJ2-1; D might be TRBD2 (6 bases). The CDR3 is 15 amino acids. Deletions cut 5 bases from V and 7 bases from J, with 18 bases between. Germline V gene sequence: CDR1 SNHLY, CDR2 FYNNEI. CDR3 sequence: CASSYTVAGKNEQFF. The CDR3 bases are TGTGCCAGCAGTTACACGGTGGCGGGGAAGAATGAGCAGTTCTTC.

The CDR3 DNA sequence: TGTGCCAGCACGTTCTCGCTCGGACAGCAAGAGACCCAGTACTTC. This gives the protein CASTFSLGQQETQYF. The chain joins TRBV5-4 to TRBJ2-5; a possible D gene is TRBD1 (6 bases). This CDR3 is built from 15 residues. Germline loops: CDR1 SGHNT, CDR2 YYREEE (reference sequence). With 6 bases removed from V and 2 bases from J, the gap between germline ends came to 17 bases.

The chain carries TRBV7-2 and TRBJ2-2; 7 bases map to TRBD2. The CDR3 spans 15 residues. V was clipped by 3 bases and J by 2 bases; unmatched bases: 3. Germline V gene lookup returns CDR1 SGHTA and CDR2 FQGNSA. The CDR3 sequence is CASSFRGGNTGELFF. The CDR3, as DNA: TGTGCCAGCAGCTTCCGCGGGGGAAACACCGGGGAGCTGTTTTTT.

The chain employs TRBV13 and TRBJ2-7; TRBD1 matches at 10 bases. Germline CDR1 and CDR2: PRHDT and FYEKMQ (reference sequence). The CDR3 is 16 amino acids. After removal of 5 bases from V and 7 bases from J, the junction contained 14 bases not matched to a gene. The CDR3 protein is CASSTWDRGLGVEQYF. CDR3 bases: TGTGCCAGCAGCACCTGGGACAGGGGCCTTGGAGTTGAGCAGTACTTC.

The chain is built from TRBV5-6 and TRBJ1-1; D unresolved. The V gene lost 5 bases and the J gene lost 3 bases, with 17 bases spanning the gap. CDR1 SGHDT and CDR2 YYEEEE come from the germline V gene. The CDR3 contains 15 residues. CDR3 residues: CASRPGWGMYTEAFF. DNA for the CDR3: TGTGCCAGCAGACCGGGGTGGGGAATGTACACTGAAGCTTTCTTT.

This chain joins TRBV6-5 and TRBJ2-7, with TRBD1 identical over 7 bases. Germline V CDR1 and CDR2: MNHEY, SVGAGI. The junction had 7 bases not matched to a gene; V was cut back by 0 bases and J by 2 bases. The CDR3 is made up of 16 amino acids. The DNA of the CDR3 is TGTGCCAGCAGTTACTCGAGGACAGGCCAGACCTACGAGCAGTACTTC. It encodes CASSYSRTGQTYEQYF.

The CDR3 spells CASSGRTGDSGNTIYF. The CDR3 DNA follows: TGTGCCAGCAGTGGCCGTACGGGAGATTCTGGAAACACCATATATTTT. The chain joins TRBV2 to TRBJ1-3; D is uncertain. Germline CDR1 SNHLY, CDR2 FYNNEI. The V end lost 4 bases, the J end lost 1 base, and 14 bases lay between the germline ends. There are 16 residues in the CDR3.

For this clone: At the DNA level, this CDR3 is encoded by other sequences in the same sample as well. The CDR3 DNA follows: TGCGCCAGCAGCTTGACTAGCGGGGTTTACAATGAGCAGTTCTTC. It specifies CASSLTSGVYNEQFF. This chain links TRBV5-1 with TRBJ2-1; 10 bases are a match to TRBD2. The germline gives CDR1 SGHRS, CDR2 YFSETQ. V gave up 1 base and J gave up 4 bases; unmatched junction bases: 2. The CDR3 covers 15 residues. Using reference TRBV5-1 and TRBJ2-1 for the parts outside the CDR3, the full variable domain is KAGVTQTPRYLIKTRGQQVTLSCSPISGHRSVSWYQQTPGQGLQFLFEYFSETQRNKGNFPGRFSGRQFSNSRSEMNVSTLELGDSALYLCASSLTSGVYNEQFFGPGTRLTVL.

This sequence joins TRBV10-1 and TRBJ2-2; D is undetermined. The CDR3 contains 16 residues. The V end lost 5 bases, the J end lost 0 bases, and 13 bases lay between the germline ends. Germline values: CDR1 WNHNN, CDR2 SYGVQD (reference sequence). The CDR3 sequence is CASSFFTSANTGELFF. CDR3 coding DNA: TGCGCCAGCAGTTTCTTTACGAGCGCGAACACCGGGGAGCTGTTTTTT.

V usage is TRBV4-1 and J usage is TRBJ1-1; perhaps TRBD1 as D (5 bases). V gave up 1 base and J gave up 6 bases, with 12 bases separating them. The CDR3 extends over 14 amino acids. CDR1 and CDR2 (germline): MGHRA, YSYEKL. For the CDR3, the DNA is TGCGCCAGCAGCCAAGTCCAGGGCTTGGCTGAAGCTTTCTTT. Its translation: CASSQVQGLAEAFF.

The chain employs TRBV5-1 and TRBJ1-1; 8 bases are a match to TRBD1. This CDR3 spans 17 amino acids. V was pared by 0 bases and J by 4 bases, with 11 bases of the junction left unmatched. Germline CDR1 SGHRS, CDR2 YFSETQ. The CDR3 spells CASSLAGQGARGTEAFF. In DNA, the CDR3 is TGCGCCAGCAGCTTGGCCGGGCAGGGGGCGCGAGGCACTGAAGCTTTCTTT.

This clone has only a few counts. The chain recombines TRBV3-1 (or the pseudogene TRBV3-2) with TRBJ1-5; D is unclear. Germline CDR1 reads LGHDT; CDR2 reads YNNKEL (reference sequence). This CDR3 has 12 residues. V lost 5 bases to trimming and J lost 10 bases, with 12 bases between them. DNA for the CDR3: TGTGCCAGCAGCTATAGCAGCCGTCCCCAGCATTTT. It is translated as CASSYSSRPQHF.